This T cell receptor beta chain was captured in a study of T cell responses to AZD1222 COVID-19 vaccine. Profiled with immunoSEQ multiplex PCR; TCRdb holds only in-frame clones, not every one. The sample gives 150,000 or so clones, approximately 90% of which show up once; less than 1.5% is in the top ten. Notes on this clone: Its antigen is not identified.

Notes on the study in general: Repertoire collection took place solely once the T cell response had peaked. Donors were largely white British and mainly female; clonal diversity was possibly underestimated.

Material: peripheral blood, obtained 28 days after the second AZD1222 dose. The TCR sequence derives from an adult who received the AZD1222 COVID-19 vaccine.

CDR3 region: CASSQRGRGSTDTQYF. CDR3 nucleotide sequence: TGTGCCAGCAGCCAAAGAGGACGCGGGAGCACAGATACGCAGTATTTT. This sequence joins TRBV14 and TRBJ2-3, with D tentatively TRBD2 (5 bases). The CDR3 has 16 amino acids. Trimming took off 2 bases at V and 0 bases at J, with 12 bases between the two ends. CDR1 is SGHDN, CDR2 FVKESK, per germline. The full variable domain, its missing parts supplied by reference TRBV14 and TRBJ2-3, is EAGVTQFPSHSVIEKGQTVTLRCDPISGHDNLYWYRRVMGKEIKFLLHFVKESKQDESGMPNNRFLAERTGGTYSTLKVQPAELEDSGVYFCASSQRGRGSTDTQYFGPGTRLTVL.